The present TCR beta chain was sequenced within a study of regulatory T cells in long-lasting Graves disease. For the study at large: For a period under 3 months, newly diagnosed Graves' patients had taken antithyroid drugs. Overall study findings and caveats: The study found persistent patients shared more public clonotypes (roughly 2,800) than new patients (about 890).

The length of the CDR3 is 13 residues. Trimming stripped 6 bases from V and 6 bases from J, with 11 bases between. CDR1 is MNHNS and CDR2 is SASEGT in the germline V gene. Comment on this clonotype: The antigen is not known.

Combining iRepertoire HTBI primers with Arm-PCR of CDR3 regions, the authors built TCR beta libraries. Original methodology: Identification across samples found fewer than 65 TRBV and 12 to 15 TRBJ segments. TCRdb fed the multiplex PCR reads into MiXCR, producing one record per CDR3 protein. The authors' filters were not applied to this entry. The data contain about 500,000 distinct CDR3 sequences, 15% to 20% of them seen just once; the ten biggest clones take up 10% to 15%. Time point noted: newly diagnosed GD, antithyroid drugs for less than 3 months. RNA from PBMCs was the source of the TCR library. The data also belong to a second study, concerning T cells in Graves' hyperthyroidism and ophthalmopathy. That study adds: The model predicted ophthalmopathy a median around six months before onset.

The V gene is TRBV6-1, the J gene TRBJ2-2, with D possibly matching TRBD2 (6 bases). This TCR was sampled from a man aged 40-55 years with Graves disease. Material: peripheral blood mononuclear cells (PBMCs), obtained at new diagnosis, from a patient treated with antithyroid drugs. CDR3 loop: CASRSGTAGELFF. The CDR3 DNA reads TGTGCCAGCAGATCTGGGACTGCCGGGGAGCTGTTTTTT.